The 28 T cell receptor beta chains below all came from one sample that was sequenced in a study of blood T cell repertoires in COVID-19 (dated by TCRdb to 2020 to 2021). Library prep was done by the immunoSEQ multiplex PCR assay. TCRdb retrieved this table from immuneACCESS and kept in-frame rearrangements only. Not all clones are present; in checked studies, unresolved V genes account for under half, and no reason is known for the remainder. In all, the sample holds about 190,000 clones, and around 79% of those were seen once. Approximately 15% of the sample rests with the top ten. Sequencing was performed on peripheral blood. The source is a man aged 45-60 years who had recovered from COVID-19.

The V call is TRBV5-1, the J call TRBJ2-3, with TRBD2 matching 9 bases. Losses at the gene ends were 4 bases for V and 0 bases for J; bases not matched to a gene: 6. This CDR3 has 16 residues. CDR1 is SGHRS and CDR2 is YFSETQ in the germline V gene. CDR3 bases: TGCGCCAGCAGCCTAGGGGCGGGAGGGAGCACAGATACGCAGTATTTT. This codes for CASSLGAGGSTDTQYF.

Worth noting for this clone: This sample also contains other DNA sequences that code for the same CDR3. The rearrangement uses TRBV9 and TRBJ2-1; 14 bases agree with TRBD2. V lost 2 bases, J lost 0 bases, and 1 base stayed unmatched. Germline values: CDR1 SGDLS, CDR2 YYNGEE. This CDR3 comprises 17 residues. The CDR3 nucleotides read TGTGCCAGCAGCGTGGGGACTAGCGGGAGCTCCTACAATGAGCAGTTCTTC. Translation: CASSVGTSGSSYNEQFF.

This sequence joins TRBV7-3 and TRBJ2-1; no definite D call. The CDR3 runs to 14 residues. The germline V gene has CDR1 SGHTA and CDR2 FQGTGA. The V end was cut by 1 base, the J end by 5 bases, with 9 bases between. The CDR3 coding sequence is TGTGCCAGCAGCTTAAGCCAGAAAGACAATGAGCAGTTCTTC. It translates to CASSLSQKDNEQFF.

This chain joins TRBV5-1 and TRBJ2-2, with D tentatively TRBD2 (6 bases). This CDR3 region has 19 residues. The germline V gene has CDR1 SGHRS and CDR2 YFSETQ. V was shortened by 5 bases and J by 2 bases, with 25 bases between the two germline ends. The CDR3 coding sequence is TGCGCCAGCAGTTCGGGGATCCTAGCGCTAAATAAAAACACCGGGGAGCTGTTTTTT. It is translated as CASSSGILALNKNTGELFF. Full variable domain (rest looked up from reference TRBV5-1 and TRBJ2-2): KAGVTQTPRYLIKTRGQQVTLSCSPISGHRSVSWYQQTPGQGLQFLFEYFSETQRNKGNFPGRFSGRQFSNSRSEMNVSTLELGDSALYLCASSSGILALNKNTGELFFGEGSRLTVL.

V usage is TRBV19 and J usage is TRBJ2-4; possible D gene TRBD2, 7 bases. The V and J ends lost 5 bases and 2 bases respectively, with 16 bases between them. Germline CDR1 is LNHDA and CDR2 is SQIVND (reference sequence). The CDR3 has 16 residues. CDR3 residues: CASSALGGATKNIQYF. The CDR3 bases are TGTGCCAGTAGTGCCCTTGGGGGGGCGACCAAAAACATTCAGTACTTC.

The chain carries TRBV9 and TRBJ2-7, with a tentative D call TRBD1 (6 bases). CDR3 length equals 15 residues. The germline V and J ends were trimmed by 0 bases and 1 base, with 11 bases remaining between them. Germline V gives CDR1 SGDLS, CDR2 YYNGEE. DNA of the CDR3: TGTGCCAGCAGCGTAGGGCCCAGGGGATCCTACGAGCAGTACTTC. Its protein product is CASSVGPRGSYEQYF. Variable domain in full (rest from reference TRBV9 and TRBJ2-7): DSGVTQTPKHLITATGQRVTLRCSPRSGDLSVYWYQQSLDQGLQFLIQYYNGEERAKGNILERFSAQQFPDLHSELNLSSLELGDSALYFCASSVGPRGSYEQYFGPGTRLTVT.

V and J are TRBV11-3 and TRBJ2-1; 8 bases fit TRBD2. V trimming: 3 bases; J trimming: 8 bases; junction bases outside the gene matches: 3. CDR1 and CDR2 from the germline V gene are SGHNT and YENEEA. The CDR3 contains 13 residues. The CDR3 here is CASSLSGSDEQFF. In DNA, the CDR3 is TGTGCCAGCAGCTTGAGCGGGAGTGATGAGCAGTTCTTC. Combining the CDR3 with reference TRBV11-3 and TRBJ2-1 gives the whole variable domain EAGVVQSPRYKIIEKKQPVAFWCNPISGHNTLYWYLQNLGQGPELLIRYENEEAVDDSQLPKDRFSAERLKGVDSTLKIQPAELGDSAVYLCASSLSGSDEQFFGPGTRLTVL.

This chain joins TRBV3-1 (or the pseudogene TRBV3-2) and TRBJ2-2; 8 bases align to TRBD2. J lost 1 base, V lost 4 bases, and 5 bases had no gene match. There are 16 residues in the CDR3. Germline V gene sequence: CDR1 LGHDT, CDR2 YNNKEL (reference sequence). In DNA form, the CDR3 reads TGTGCCAGCAGCCTAATAGCGGGATGGAACACCGGGGAGCTGTTTTTT. It yields the protein CASSLIAGWNTGELFF.

There are a few counts of this clone. The chain couples TRBV6-1 to TRBJ2-3; 11 bases align to TRBD2. CDR3 length equals 18 residues. With 4 bases clipped from V and 0 bases from J, the junction kept 9 bases outside the gene matches. Germline CDR1 is MNHNS and CDR2 is SASEGT. In DNA form, the CDR3 reads TGTGCCAGCAGTGTGGGACTAGCGGCTAGTGCTAGCACAGATACGCAGTATTTT. Translated, it gives CASSVGLAASASTDTQYF.

This chain links TRBV5-4 with TRBJ2-7, with 9 nucleotides matching TRBD2. CDR1 is SGHNT, CDR2 YYREEE, per germline (reference sequence). Trimming at V came to 1 base and at J to 4 bases, leaving 6 bases not matched to a gene. This CDR3 region has 15 residues. Here the CDR3 reads CASSLSASGTYEQYF. Here the CDR3 DNA reads TGTGCCAGCAGCTTGTCGGCTAGCGGGACGTACGAGCAGTACTTC.

CDR3 loop: CASTKTSGRSPGELFF. Here the CDR3 DNA reads TGCGCCAGCACCAAAACTAGCGGGAGGAGCCCCGGGGAGCTGTTTTTT. The chain carries TRBV5-1 and TRBJ2-2, with 12 nucleotides matching TRBD2. CDR3 size: 16 residues. Germline CDR1 SGHRS, CDR2 YFSETQ. V trimming: 6 bases; J trimming: 6 bases; junction bases outside the gene matches: 9.

V gene TRBV19 combines with J gene TRBJ1-5; D may be TRBD1 (6 bases). Germline V gene sequence: CDR1 LNHDA, CDR2 SQIVND (reference sequence). Trimming took off 4 bases at V and 0 bases at J, with 13 bases between the two ends. The CDR3 has 16 residues. The CDR3 sequence is CASSNDVGGSNQPQHF. The CDR3 bases are TGTGCCAGTAGTAACGACGTAGGGGGTAGCAATCAGCCCCAGCATTTT.

The chain recombines TRBV30 with TRBJ2-7; D is possibly TRBD1 (6 bases). The CDR3 is 16 residues long. CDR1 GTSNPN and CDR2 SVGIG come from the germline V gene (reference sequence). Trimming removed 4 bases at V and 6 bases at J, with 25 bases between. CDR3 amino acids: CAWTLSGTPRYLEQYF. The CDR3 DNA sequence: TGTGCCTGGACCTTATCCGGGACACCACGCTACCTCGAGCAGTACTTC.

This clone was detected many times. V usage is TRBV11-2 and J usage is TRBJ2-3, with D possibly matching TRBD2 (5 bases). This CDR3 has 9 amino acids. V dropped 8 bases and J dropped 12 bases, with 9 bases sitting between them. Germline V gives CDR1 SGHAT, CDR2 FQNNGV. CDR3 region: CASGAEQYF. CDR3 bases: TGTGCCAGCGGAGCGGAACAGTATTTT.

This chain uses TRBV30 with TRBJ2-1; TRBD2 agrees at 11 bases. J gave up 4 bases and V 1 base, and 9 bases lay outside the gene matches. Germline V gives CDR1 GTSNPN, CDR2 SVGIG (reference sequence). This CDR3 has 17 amino acids. The DNA of the CDR3 is TGTGCCTGGAGTGGAAGAAGGGGGACTAGCGGATACAATGAGCAGTTCTTC. As protein: CAWSGRRGTSGYNEQFF.

This chain joins TRBV4-3 and TRBJ2-2; perhaps TRBD1 as D (5 bases). V was shortened by 1 base and J by 5 bases, with 14 bases between the two germline ends. CDR1 and CDR2 (germline): LGHNA, YSLEER. CDR3 size: 16 residues. CDR3 region: CASSQGQWVKTGELFF. DNA for the CDR3: TGCGCCAGCAGCCAAGGACAGTGGGTAAAAACCGGGGAGCTGTTTTTT.

The V and J genes are TRBV9 and TRBJ2-3; tentative D call: TRBD2 (5 bases). CDR1 and CDR2 from the germline V gene are SGDLS and YYNGEE. The CDR3 totals 13 residues. Trimming took 3 bases from V and 2 from J, leaving 7 bases between them. CDR3 DNA: TGTGCCAGCAGCGAGAGGGCCACAGATACGCAGTATTTT. Residues: CASSERATDTQYF.

This sequence joins TRBV4-2 and TRBJ2-1; 10 positions agree with TRBD1. This CDR3 is built from 16 residues. V gave up 1 base and J gave up 6 bases; unmatched junction bases: 6. CDR1 and CDR2 from the germline V gene are LGHNA and YNFKEQ. CDR3 in amino acids: CASSQVYGQGGNEQFF. DNA for the CDR3: TGTGCCAGCAGCCAAGTGTATGGACAGGGGGGCAATGAGCAGTTCTTC.

This clone is a singleton in its sample. J is TRBJ2-5 and V is TRBV20-1; a weak D match, TRBD1 (5 bases). The germline V and J ends were trimmed by 6 bases and 2 bases, with 7 bases remaining between them. This CDR3 comprises 11 residues. Germline CDR1 is DFQATT and CDR2 is SNEGSKA (reference sequence). CDR3 residues: CSAGQQETQYF. DNA for the CDR3: TGCAGTGCGGGGCAACAAGAGACCCAGTACTTC.

The chain employs TRBV3-1 (or the pseudogene TRBV3-2) and TRBJ2-7; D is ambiguous. Germline values: CDR1 LGHDT, CDR2 YNNKEL (reference sequence). Trimming removed 1 base from V and 2 bases from J, with 12 bases in between. CDR3 length: 15 amino acids. CDR3 nucleotide sequence: TGTGCCAGCAGCCAAGTTCTTTGGCCGACCTACGAGCAGTACTTC. Its protein product is CASSQVLWPTYEQYF.

V usage is TRBV14 and J usage is TRBJ2-7; the match to TRBD2 covers 10 bases. The CDR3 covers 14 residues. In germline, CDR1 is SGHDN, CDR2 FVKESK. The junction had 6 bases not matched to a gene; V was cut back by 6 bases and J by 4 bases. This chain's CDR3 is CASSPSGSKYEQYF. The CDR3 DNA sequence: TGTGCCAGCAGTCCTAGCGGGAGTAAATACGAGCAGTACTTC.

The chain recombines TRBV7-2 with TRBJ2-4; 10 bases line up with TRBD1. Germline CDR1 reads SGHTA; CDR2 reads FQGNSA. The CDR3 is made up of 15 amino acids. V shed 4 bases, J shed 3 bases, and the junction held 3 bases outside the gene matches. The DNA for the CDR3 is TGTGCCAGCAGCTCATGGACAGGGGGCAAAAACATTCAGTACTTC. This sequence encodes CASSSWTGGKNIQYF. The full variable domain, its missing parts supplied by reference TRBV7-2 and TRBJ2-4, is GAGVSQSPSNKVTEKGKDVELRCDPISGHTALYWYRQSLGQGLEFLIYFQGNSAPDKSGLPSDRFSAERTGGSVSTLTIQRTQQEDSAVYLCASSSWTGGKNIQYFGAGTRLSVL.

The chain joins TRBV30 to TRBJ2-7; 12 nucleotides align to TRBD2. The CDR3 is 16 residues long. V was clipped by 1 base and J by 3 bases; unmatched bases: 7. Per germline, CDR1 GTSNPN and CDR2 SVGIG (reference sequence). The CDR3 DNA follows: TGTGCCTGGAGTGACCTAGCGGGAGGGCCTTACTACGAGCAGTACTTC. This translates into CAWSDLAGGPYYEQYF. Full variable domain (missing parts from reference TRBV30 and TRBJ2-7): SQTIHQWPATLVQPVGSPLSLECTVEGTSNPNLYWYRQAAGRGLQLLFYSVGIGQISSEVPQNLSASRPQDRQFILSSKKLLLSDSGFYLCAWSDLAGGPYYEQYFGPGTRLTVT.

This rearrangement joins TRBV7-3 to TRBJ2-7, with TRBD2 matching 9 bases. Germline V CDR1 and CDR2: SGHTA, FQGTGA. This CDR3 is 14 amino acids long. V shed 5 bases, J shed 7 bases, and the junction held 9 bases outside the gene matches. CDR3 sequence: CASSEIAGASEQYF. The DNA of the CDR3 is TGTGCCAGCAGCGAGATAGCGGGAGCGTCTGAGCAGTACTTC.

The rearrangement joins TRBV13 to TRBJ1-2; D call uncertain. The CDR3 length is 13 residues. Germline V gene data show CDR1 as PRHDT and CDR2 as FYEKMQ (reference sequence). The ends were cut back, 0 bases at V and 7 bases at J, with 9 bases in the middle. CDR3 DNA sequence: TGTGCCAGCAGCTTAGGGGTCTACAGTGGCTACACCTTC. Translating gives CASSLGVYSGYTF.

The chain recombines TRBV4-2 with TRBJ2-1, with 7 bases aligning to TRBD1. The CDR3 runs 15 residues. The V gene end was trimmed by 4 bases and the J gene end by 6 bases; junction bases not matched to a gene: 9. In germline, CDR1 is LGHNA, CDR2 YNFKEQ. The CDR3 is CASSLYTGAGNEQFF. In DNA, the CDR3 is TGTGCCAGCAGCCTCTATACAGGGGCGGGCAATGAGCAGTTCTTC.

The chain is built from TRBV19 and TRBJ1-1; 8 nucleotides match TRBD1. CDR3 length: 18 amino acids. The J segment lost 3 bases and the V segment lost 3 bases, leaving 15 bases of the junction unmatched. In germline, CDR1 is LNHDA, CDR2 SQIVND (reference sequence). CDR3 region: CASSMRRTGTQRDTEAFF. CDR3 DNA: TGTGCCAGTAGTATGCGCCGGACAGGGACACAGCGGGACACTGAAGCTTTCTTT.

The rearrangement joins TRBV27 to TRBJ2-3, with D possibly TRBD2 on 6 matching bases. The V gene's germline CDR1 is MNHEY and CDR2 SMNVEV (reference sequence). This CDR3 is 16 amino acids long. The V gene lost 3 bases and the J gene lost 0 bases, with 13 bases spanning the gap. Here the CDR3 DNA reads TGTGCCAGCAGTTTCTCTAGCGTAACTAGCACAGATACGCAGTATTTT. It translates to CASSFSSVTSTDTQYF.